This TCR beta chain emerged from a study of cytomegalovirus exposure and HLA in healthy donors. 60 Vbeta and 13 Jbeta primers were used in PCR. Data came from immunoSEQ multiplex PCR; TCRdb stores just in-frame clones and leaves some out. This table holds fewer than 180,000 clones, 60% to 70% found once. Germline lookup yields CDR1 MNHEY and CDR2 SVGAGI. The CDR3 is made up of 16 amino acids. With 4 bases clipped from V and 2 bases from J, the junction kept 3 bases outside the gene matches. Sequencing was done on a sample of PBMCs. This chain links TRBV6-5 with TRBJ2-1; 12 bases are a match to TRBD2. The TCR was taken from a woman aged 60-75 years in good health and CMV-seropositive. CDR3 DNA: TGTGCCAGCAGTTCTTCTAGCGGGAGGGCCTACAATGAGCAGTTCTTC. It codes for CASSSSSGRAYNEQFF.